The 9 T cell receptor beta chains below come from one sample, sequenced in a study of human T cells and chemical hapten exposure. As to time point: patch test 1, 2 weeks after DPC sensitization. Sample treatment: therapeutic diphenylcyclopropenone sensitization with weekly scalp DPC. TCRdb re-called the RACE reads through MiXCR, storing one row per CDR3 protein. The table has roughly 160,000 distinct CDR3 sequences, about 14% seen once. This specimen was whole blood, taken in connection with sensitization to the hapten diphenylcyclopropenone (DPC). All receptors derive from a woman aged 25-40 years with alopecia areata. Some clones in this sample may be carry-over from other donors' samples.

V and J are TRBV28 and TRBJ2-3, with D possibly being TRBD1 or TRBD2 (5 bases each). CDR1 is MDHEN and CDR2 is SYDVKM in the germline V gene. Trimming took off 6 bases at V and 2 bases at J, with 15 bases between the two ends. This CDR3 is 15 amino acids long. CDR3 residues: CASSPPGTFTDTQYF. The CDR3, as DNA: TGTGCCAGCAGCCCCCCCGGGACCTTCACAGATACGCAGTATTTT.

This clonotype came up a few times. The V call is TRBV29-1, the J call TRBJ1-1, with a weak D call TRBD1 (5 bases). The V gene's germline CDR1 is SQVTM and CDR2 ANQGSEA. The CDR3 length is 14 residues. Deletions cut 6 bases from V and 0 bases from J, with 14 bases between. The CDR3 coding sequence is TGCAGCGTCGGGCAGGGACTGGTGAACACTGAAGCTTTCTTT. It specifies CSVGQGLVNTEAFF.

V gene TRBV20-1 combines with J gene TRBJ1-3, with 7 positions matching TRBD1. V shed 2 bases and J 2 bases; nucleotides not matched to a gene: 6. The CDR3 loop spans 15 amino acids. In germline, CDR1 is DFQATT, CDR2 SNEGSKA (reference sequence). CDR3 coding DNA: TGCAGTGCTAGACCACCTCAGGGGGCTGGAAACACCATATATTTT. Translation: CSARPPQGAGNTIYF.

This clonotype occurred a few times. The J gene is TRBJ2-1, the V gene TRBV15, with 8 bases aligning to TRBD1. In germline, CDR1 is LNHNV, CDR2 YYDKDF (reference sequence). V shed 1 base, J shed 9 bases, and the junction held 20 bases outside the gene matches. The CDR3 consists of 19 residues. As DNA, the CDR3 is TGTGCCACCAGCAGAGTTCGTTTGTCCGGACAGGGAAGGATTGTTGAGCAGTTCTTC. This sequence encodes CATSRVRLSGQGRIVEQFF. Full variable domain (outside the CDR3, taken from reference TRBV15 and TRBJ2-1): DAMVIQNPRYQVTQFGKPVTLSCSQTLNHNVMYWYQQKSSQAPKLLFHYYDKDFNNEADTPDNFQSRRPNTSFCFLDIRSPGLGDTAMYLCATSRVRLSGQGRIVEQFFGPGTRLTVL.

This chain links TRBV7-9 with TRBJ1-3; TRBD1 matches 9 bases. Germline CDR1 SEHNR, CDR2 FQNEAQ (reference sequence). The V gene end was trimmed by 5 bases and the J gene end by 4 bases; junction bases not matched to a gene: 12. The CDR3 loop spans 17 amino acids. The CDR3 loop reads CASSLYSGTGRGNTIYF. CDR3 in DNA: TGTGCCAGCAGCCTCTACTCCGGGACAGGGAGAGGAAACACCATATATTTT. Full variable domain (rest looked up from reference TRBV7-9 and TRBJ1-3): DTGVSQNPRHKITKRGQNVTFRCDPISEHNRLYWYRQTLGQGPEFLTYFQNEAQLEKSRLLSDRFSAERPKGSFSTLEIQRTEQGDSAMYLCASSLYSGTGRGNTIYFGEGSWLTVV.

The rearrangement links TRBV6-2 or TRBV6-3 to TRBJ2-3, with D perhaps TRBD1 (7 bases). The CDR3 has 15 residues. CDR1 is MNHEY, CDR2 SVGEGT, per germline. Between the trimmed V and J ends, which lost 10 bases and 1 base, there was a span of 18 bases. CDR3 sequence: CATLRGGTGTDTQYF. The CDR3 bases are TGTGCCACCCTCCGTGGAGGGACAGGCACAGATACGCAGTATTTT.

The chain carries TRBV29-1 and TRBJ2-3; D remains unclear. Between the trimmed V and J ends, which lost 4 bases and 0 bases, there was a span of 8 bases. Germline CDR1 reads SQVTM; CDR2 reads ANQGSEA. The CDR3 contains 13 residues. CDR3 region: CSVGILSTDTQYF. Written as DNA, the CDR3 is TGCAGCGTTGGTATCCTGAGCACAGATACGCAGTATTTT.

This clonotype was detected only a few times. The chain carries TRBV7-2 and TRBJ2-1; the D gene could be TRBD1 or TRBD2 (6 bases each). CDR1 is SGHTA, CDR2 FQGNSA, per germline. Trimming removed 5 bases from V and 7 bases from J, with 21 bases in between. The CDR3 totals 16 residues. In nucleotides, the CDR3 is TGTGCCAGCAGCGCTAGGAAAGACAGGAGGGAGAATGAGCAGTTCTTC. This encodes CASSARKDRRENEQFF.

The table lists this clonotype with a count of one. The chain joins TRBV28 to TRBJ2-7; D not resolved. The V gene's germline CDR1 is MDHEN and CDR2 SYDVKM. The CDR3 consists of 16 residues. V lost 5 bases and J lost 1, with 18 bases in between. CDR3 nucleotides: TGTGCCAGCAGTGCATTTAGTGGGCCCGGATCCTACGAGCAGTACTTC. Amino acid sequence: CASSAFSGPGSYEQYF.